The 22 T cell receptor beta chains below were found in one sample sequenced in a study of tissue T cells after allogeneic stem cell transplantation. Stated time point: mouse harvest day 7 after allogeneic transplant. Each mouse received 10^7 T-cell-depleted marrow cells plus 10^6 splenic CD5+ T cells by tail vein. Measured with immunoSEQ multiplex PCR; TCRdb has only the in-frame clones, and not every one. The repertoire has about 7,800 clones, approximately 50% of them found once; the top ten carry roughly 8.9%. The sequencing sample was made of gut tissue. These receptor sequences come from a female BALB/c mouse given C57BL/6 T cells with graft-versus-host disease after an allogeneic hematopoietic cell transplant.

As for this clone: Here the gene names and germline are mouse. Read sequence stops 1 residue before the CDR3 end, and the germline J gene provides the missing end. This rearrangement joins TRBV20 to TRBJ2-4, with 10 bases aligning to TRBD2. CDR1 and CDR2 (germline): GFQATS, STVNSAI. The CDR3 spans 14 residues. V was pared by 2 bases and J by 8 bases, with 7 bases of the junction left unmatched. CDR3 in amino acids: CGARILGGRGTLYF. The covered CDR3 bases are TGTGGTGCTAGGATCCTGGGGGGGCGCGGCACCTTGTAC.

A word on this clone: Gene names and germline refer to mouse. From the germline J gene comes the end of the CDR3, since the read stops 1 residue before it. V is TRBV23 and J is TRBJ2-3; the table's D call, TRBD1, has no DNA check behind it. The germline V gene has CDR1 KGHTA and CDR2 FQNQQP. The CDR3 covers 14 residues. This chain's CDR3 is CSSSRQGSAETLYF. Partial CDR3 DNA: TGCTCCAGCAGCAGACAGGGAAGTGCAGAAACGCTGTAT. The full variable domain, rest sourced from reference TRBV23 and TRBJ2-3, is DAAVTQKPRYLIKMKGQEAEMKCIPEKGHTAVFWYQQKQSKELKFLIYFQNQQPLDQIDMVKERFSAVCPSSSLCSLGIRTCEAEDSALYLCSSSRQGSAETLYFGSGTRLTVL.

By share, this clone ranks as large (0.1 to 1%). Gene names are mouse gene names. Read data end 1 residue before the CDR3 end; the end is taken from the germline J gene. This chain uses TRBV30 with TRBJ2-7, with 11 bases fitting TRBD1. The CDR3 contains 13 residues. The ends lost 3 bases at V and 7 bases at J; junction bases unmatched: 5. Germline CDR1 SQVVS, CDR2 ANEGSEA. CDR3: CSSRGTGGEEQYF. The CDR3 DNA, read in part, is TGTAGTTCTAGGGGGACAGGGGGAGAGGAACAGTAC.

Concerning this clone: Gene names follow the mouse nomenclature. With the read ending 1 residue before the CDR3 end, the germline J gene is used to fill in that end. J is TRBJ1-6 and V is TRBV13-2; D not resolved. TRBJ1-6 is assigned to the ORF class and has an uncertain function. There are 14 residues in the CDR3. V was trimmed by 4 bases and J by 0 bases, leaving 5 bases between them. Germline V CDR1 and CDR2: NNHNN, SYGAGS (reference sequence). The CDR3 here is CASGRNSYNSPLYF. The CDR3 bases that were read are TGTGCCAGCGGTAGGAATTCCTATAATTCGCCCCTCTAC.

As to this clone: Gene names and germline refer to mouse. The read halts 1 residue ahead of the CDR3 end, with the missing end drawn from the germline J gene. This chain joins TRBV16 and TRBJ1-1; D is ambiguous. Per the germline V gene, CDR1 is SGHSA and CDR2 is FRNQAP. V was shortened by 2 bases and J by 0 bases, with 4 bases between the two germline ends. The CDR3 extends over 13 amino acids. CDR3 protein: CASSLRTNTEVFF. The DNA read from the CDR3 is TGTGCAAGCAGCTTACGGACAAACACAGAAGTCTTC.

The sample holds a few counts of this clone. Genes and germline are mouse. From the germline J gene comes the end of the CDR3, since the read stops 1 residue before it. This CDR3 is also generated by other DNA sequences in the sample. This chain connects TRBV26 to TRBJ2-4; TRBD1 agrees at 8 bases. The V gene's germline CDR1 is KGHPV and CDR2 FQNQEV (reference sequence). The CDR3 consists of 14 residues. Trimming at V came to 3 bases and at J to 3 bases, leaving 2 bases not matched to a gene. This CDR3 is CASSLGQGQNTLYF. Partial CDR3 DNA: TGTGCCAGCAGTCTCGGACAGGGCCAAAACACCTTGTAC. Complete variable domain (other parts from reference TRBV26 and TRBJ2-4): NSKVIQTPRYLVKGQGQKAKMRCIPEKGHPVVFWYQQNKNNEFKFLINFQNQEVLQQIDMTEKRFSAECPSNSPCSLEIQSSEAGDSALYLCASSLGQGQNTLYFGAGTRLSVL.

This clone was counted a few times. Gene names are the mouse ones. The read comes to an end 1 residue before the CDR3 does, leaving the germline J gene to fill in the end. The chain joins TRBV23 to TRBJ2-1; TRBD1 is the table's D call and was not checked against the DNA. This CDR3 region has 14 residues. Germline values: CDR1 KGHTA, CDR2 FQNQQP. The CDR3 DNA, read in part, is TGCTCCAGCAGTCGGGACAGGGGGCGGGCTGAGCAGTTC. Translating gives CSSSRDRGRAEQF. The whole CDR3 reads CSSSRDRGRAEQFF.

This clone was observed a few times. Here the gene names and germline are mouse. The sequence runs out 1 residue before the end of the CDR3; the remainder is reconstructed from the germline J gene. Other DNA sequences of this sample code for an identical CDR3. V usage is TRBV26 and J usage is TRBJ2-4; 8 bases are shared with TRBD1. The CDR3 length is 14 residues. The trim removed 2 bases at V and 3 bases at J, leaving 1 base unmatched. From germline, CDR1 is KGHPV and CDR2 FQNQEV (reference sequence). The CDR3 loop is CASSLGQGQNTLYF. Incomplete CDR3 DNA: TGTGCCAGCAGTCTGGGACAGGGCCAAAACACCTTGTAC.

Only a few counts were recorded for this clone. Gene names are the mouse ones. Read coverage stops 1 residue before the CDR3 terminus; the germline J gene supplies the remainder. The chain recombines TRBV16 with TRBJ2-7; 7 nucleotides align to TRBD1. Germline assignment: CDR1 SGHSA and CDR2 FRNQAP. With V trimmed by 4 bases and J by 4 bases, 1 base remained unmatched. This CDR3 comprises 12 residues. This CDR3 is CASSSGQYEQYF. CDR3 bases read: TGTGCAAGCAGCTCGGGACAGTATGAACAGTAC.

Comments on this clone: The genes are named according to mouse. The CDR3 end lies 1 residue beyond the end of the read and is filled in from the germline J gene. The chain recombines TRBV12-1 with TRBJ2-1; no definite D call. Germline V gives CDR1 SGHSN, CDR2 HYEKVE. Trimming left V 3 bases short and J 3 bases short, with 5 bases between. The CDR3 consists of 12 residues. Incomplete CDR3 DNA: TGTGCCAGCTCTGTCATCTATGCTGAGCAGTTC. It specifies CASSVIYAEQF. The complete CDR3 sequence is CASSVIYAEQFF. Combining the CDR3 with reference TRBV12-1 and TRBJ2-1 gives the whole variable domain DSGVVQSPRHIIKEKGGRSVLTCIPISGHSNVVWYQQTLGKELKFLIQHYEKVERDKGFLPSRFSVQQFDDYHSEMNMSALELEDSAMYFCASSVIYAEQFFGPGTRLTVL.

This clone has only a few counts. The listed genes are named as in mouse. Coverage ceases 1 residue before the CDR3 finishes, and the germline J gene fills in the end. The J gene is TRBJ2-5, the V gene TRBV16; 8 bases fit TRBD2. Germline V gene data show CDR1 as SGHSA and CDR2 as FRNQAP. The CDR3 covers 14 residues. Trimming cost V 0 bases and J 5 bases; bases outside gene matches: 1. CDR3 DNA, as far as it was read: TGTGCAAGCAGCTTAGATGGGGGGGGAGACACCCAGTAC. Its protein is CASSLDGGGDTQY. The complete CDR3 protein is CASSLDGGGDTQYF.

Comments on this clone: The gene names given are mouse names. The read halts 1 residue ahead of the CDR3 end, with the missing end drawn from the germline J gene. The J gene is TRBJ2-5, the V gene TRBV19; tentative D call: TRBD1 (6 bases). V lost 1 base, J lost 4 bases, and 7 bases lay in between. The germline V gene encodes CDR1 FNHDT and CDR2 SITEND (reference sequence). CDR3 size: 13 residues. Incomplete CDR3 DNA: TGTGCCAGCAGTATAAACAGGGAAGACACCCAGTAC. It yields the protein CASSINREDTQY. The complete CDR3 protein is CASSINREDTQYF.

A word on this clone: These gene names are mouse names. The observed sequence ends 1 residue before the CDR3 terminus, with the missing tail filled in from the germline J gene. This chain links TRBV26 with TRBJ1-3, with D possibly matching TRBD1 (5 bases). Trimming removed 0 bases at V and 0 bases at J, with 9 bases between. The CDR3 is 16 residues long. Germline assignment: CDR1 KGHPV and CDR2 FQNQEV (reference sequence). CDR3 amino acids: CASSLSQGGSGNTLYF. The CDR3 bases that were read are TGTGCCAGCAGTCTGTCGCAGGGAGGTTCTGGAAATACGCTCTAT.

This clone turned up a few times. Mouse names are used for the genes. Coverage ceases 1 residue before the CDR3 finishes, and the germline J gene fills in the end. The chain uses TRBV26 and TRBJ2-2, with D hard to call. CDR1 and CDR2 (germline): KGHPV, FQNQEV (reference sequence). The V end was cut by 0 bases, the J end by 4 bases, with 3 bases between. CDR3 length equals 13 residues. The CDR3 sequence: CASSLSPTGQLYF. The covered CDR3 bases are TGTGCCAGCAGTCTGTCTCCCACCGGGCAGCTCTAC.

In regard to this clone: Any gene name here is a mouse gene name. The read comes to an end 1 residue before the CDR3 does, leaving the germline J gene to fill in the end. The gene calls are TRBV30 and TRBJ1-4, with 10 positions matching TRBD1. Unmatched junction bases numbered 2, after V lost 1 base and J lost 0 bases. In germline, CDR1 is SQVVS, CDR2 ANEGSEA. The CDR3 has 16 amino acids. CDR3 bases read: TGTAGTTCTAGAGGAGGGACAGGGGTTTCCAACGAAAGATTATTT. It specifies CSSRGGTGVSNERLF. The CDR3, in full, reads CSSRGGTGVSNERLFF.

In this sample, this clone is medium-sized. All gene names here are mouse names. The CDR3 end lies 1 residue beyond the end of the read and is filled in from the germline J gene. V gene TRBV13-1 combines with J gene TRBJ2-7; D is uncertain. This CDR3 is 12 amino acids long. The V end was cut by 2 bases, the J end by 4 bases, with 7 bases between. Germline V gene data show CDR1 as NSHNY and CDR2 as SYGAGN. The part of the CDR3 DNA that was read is TGTGCCAGCAGTGAGAGGGAATATGAACAGTAC. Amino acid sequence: CASSEREYEQY. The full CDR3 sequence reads CASSEREYEQYF.

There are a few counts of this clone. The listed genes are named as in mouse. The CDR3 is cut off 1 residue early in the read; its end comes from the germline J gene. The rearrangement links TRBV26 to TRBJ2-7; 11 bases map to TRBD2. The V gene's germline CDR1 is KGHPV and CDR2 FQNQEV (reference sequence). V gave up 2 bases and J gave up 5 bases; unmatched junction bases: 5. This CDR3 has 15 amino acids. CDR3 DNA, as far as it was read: TGTGCCAGCAGTCTGAACTGGGGGGGCGCGGATGAACAGTAC. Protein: CASSLNWGGADEQY. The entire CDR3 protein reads CASSLNWGGADEQYF.

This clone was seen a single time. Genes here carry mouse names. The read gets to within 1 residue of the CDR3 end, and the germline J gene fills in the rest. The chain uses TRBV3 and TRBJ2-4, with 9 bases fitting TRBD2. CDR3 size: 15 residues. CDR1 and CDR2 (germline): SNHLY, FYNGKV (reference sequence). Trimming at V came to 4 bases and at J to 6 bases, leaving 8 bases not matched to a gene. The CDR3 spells CASSSHGGARNTLYF. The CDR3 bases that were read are TGTGCCAGCAGCTCTCATGGGGGGGCGCGTAACACCTTGTAC.

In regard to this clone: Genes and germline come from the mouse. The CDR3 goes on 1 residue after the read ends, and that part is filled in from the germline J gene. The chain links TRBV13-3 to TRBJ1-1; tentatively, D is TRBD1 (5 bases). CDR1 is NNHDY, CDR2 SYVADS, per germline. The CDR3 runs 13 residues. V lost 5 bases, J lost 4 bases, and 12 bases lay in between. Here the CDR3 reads CASRVTGGTEVFF. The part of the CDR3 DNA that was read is TGTGCCAGCAGGGTCACCGGGGGCACAGAAGTCTTC.

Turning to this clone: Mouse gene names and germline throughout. The part of the CDR3 DNA that was read is TGTGCCAGCAGTCTGTTGGGTGGCACCGGGCAGCTCTAC. Translating gives CASSLLGGTGQLY. The whole CDR3 reads CASSLLGGTGQLYF. The chain couples TRBV26 to TRBJ2-2, with D hard to call. The CDR3 end is not reached by the read, which stops 1 residue before it; the germline J gene fills it in. CDR3 length equals 14 residues. V shed 1 base and J shed 4 bases, with 7 bases lying between them. Germline loops: CDR1 KGHPV, CDR2 FQNQEV (reference sequence).

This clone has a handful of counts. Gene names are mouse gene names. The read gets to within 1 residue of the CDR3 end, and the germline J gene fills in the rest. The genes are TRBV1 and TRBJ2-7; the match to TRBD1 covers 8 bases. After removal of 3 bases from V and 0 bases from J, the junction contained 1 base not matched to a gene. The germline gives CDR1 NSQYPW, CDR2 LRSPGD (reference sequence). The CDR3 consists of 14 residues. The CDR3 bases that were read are TGCACCTGCAGTGCTGGGACAGGCTCCTATGAACAGTAC. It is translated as CTCSAGTGSYEQY. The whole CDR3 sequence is CTCSAGTGSYEQYF.

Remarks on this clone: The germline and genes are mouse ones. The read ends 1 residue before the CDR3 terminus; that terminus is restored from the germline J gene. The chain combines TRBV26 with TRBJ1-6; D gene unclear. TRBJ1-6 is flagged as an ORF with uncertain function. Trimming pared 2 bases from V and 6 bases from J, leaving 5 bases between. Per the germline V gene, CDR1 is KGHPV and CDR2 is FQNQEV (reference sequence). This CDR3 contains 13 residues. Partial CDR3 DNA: TGTGCCAGCAGTCTGGCAATTAATTCGCCCCTCTAC. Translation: CASSLAINSPLY. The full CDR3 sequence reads CASSLAINSPLYF.